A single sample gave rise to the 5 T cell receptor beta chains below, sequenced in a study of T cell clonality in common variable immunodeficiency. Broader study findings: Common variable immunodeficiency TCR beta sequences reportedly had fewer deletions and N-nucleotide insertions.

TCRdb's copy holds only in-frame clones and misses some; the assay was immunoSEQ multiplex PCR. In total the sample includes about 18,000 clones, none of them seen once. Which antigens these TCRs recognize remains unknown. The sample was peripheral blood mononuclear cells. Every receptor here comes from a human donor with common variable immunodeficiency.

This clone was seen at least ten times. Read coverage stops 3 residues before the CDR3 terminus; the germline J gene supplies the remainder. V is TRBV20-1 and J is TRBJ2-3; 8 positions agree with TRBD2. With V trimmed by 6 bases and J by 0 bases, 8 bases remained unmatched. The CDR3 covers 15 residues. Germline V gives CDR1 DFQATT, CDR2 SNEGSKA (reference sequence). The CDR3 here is CSALLAAKSTDTQYF. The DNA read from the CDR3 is TGCAGTGCCTTACTAGCGGCAAAAAGCACAGATACG.

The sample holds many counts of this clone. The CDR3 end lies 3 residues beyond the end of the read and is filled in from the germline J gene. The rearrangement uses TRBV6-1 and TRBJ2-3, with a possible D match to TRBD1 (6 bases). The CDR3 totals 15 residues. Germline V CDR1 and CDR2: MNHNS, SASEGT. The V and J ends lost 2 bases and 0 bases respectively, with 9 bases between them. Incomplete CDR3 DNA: TGTGCCAGCAGTGAAAGGGGACAAAGCACAGATACG. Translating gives CASSERGQSTDT. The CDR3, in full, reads CASSERGQSTDTQYF.

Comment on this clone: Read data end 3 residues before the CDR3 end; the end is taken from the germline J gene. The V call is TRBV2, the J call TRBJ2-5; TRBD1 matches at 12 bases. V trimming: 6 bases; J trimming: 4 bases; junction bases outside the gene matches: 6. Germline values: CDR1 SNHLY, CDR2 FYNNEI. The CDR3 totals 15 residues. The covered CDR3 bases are TGTGCCAGCAGCGAGGGGGACAGGGGGCGAGAGACC. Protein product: CASSEGDRGRET. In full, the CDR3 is CASSEGDRGRETQYF.

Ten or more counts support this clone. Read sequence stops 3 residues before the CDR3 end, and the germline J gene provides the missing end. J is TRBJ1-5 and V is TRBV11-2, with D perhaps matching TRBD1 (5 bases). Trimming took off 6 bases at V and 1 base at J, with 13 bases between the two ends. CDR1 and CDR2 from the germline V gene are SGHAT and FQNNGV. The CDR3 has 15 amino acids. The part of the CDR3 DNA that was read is TGTGCCAGCAGTGGGGGGGTAGAAAGCAATCAGCCC. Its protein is CASSGGVESNQP. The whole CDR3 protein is CASSGGVESNQPQHF.

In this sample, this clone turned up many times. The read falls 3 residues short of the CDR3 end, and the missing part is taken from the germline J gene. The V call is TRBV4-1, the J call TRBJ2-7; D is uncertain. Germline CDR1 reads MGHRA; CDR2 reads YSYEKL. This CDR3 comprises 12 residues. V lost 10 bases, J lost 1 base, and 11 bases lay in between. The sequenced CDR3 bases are TGCGCCACCCCTAGTAGATCCTACGAG. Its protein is CATPSRSYE. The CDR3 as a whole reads CATPSRSYEQYF.